Presented here are 10 T cell receptor beta chains from one specimen sequenced in a study of T cell repertoires in cytomegalovirus infection. From the reads, TCRdb called clonotypes with MiXCR, one entry per CDR3 protein. Of some 350,000 distinct CDR3 sequences listed, 18% are singletons. Sequencing was performed on PBMCs. The receptors were sampled from a human donor in good health (CMV status not recorded). Some clones in this sample may be carry-over from other donors' samples.

This clonotype was detected a few times. This chain joins TRBV28 and TRBJ1-2; D might be TRBD1 (5 bases). V was clipped by 1 base and J by 5 bases, with 14 bases between them. This CDR3 is 15 amino acids long. CDR1 is MDHEN, CDR2 SYDVKM, per germline. The CDR3 sequence: CASSLSSGGFYGYTF. The CDR3 nucleotides are TGTGCCAGCAGTTTATCAAGTGGGGGGTTTTATGGCTACACCTTC.

The rearrangement uses TRBV20-1 and TRBJ2-3; 9 bases are a match to TRBD2. The CDR3 runs 14 residues. Trimming took 2 bases from V and 4 from J; bases not matched to a gene: 4. Germline V lookup: CDR1 DFQATT, CDR2 SNEGSKA (reference sequence). CDR3 protein: CSARRSGSSDTQYF. CDR3 sequence (DNA): TGCAGTGCTAGACGTAGCGGGAGCTCAGATACGCAGTATTTT.

The CDR3 DNA is TGCGCCAGCAGATCGACTAGCGGGCTCACCAGCTCCTACGAGCAGTACTTC. The encoded protein is CASRSTSGLTSSYEQYF. The rearrangement uses TRBV5-1 and TRBJ2-7; the match to TRBD2 covers 10 bases. V lost 5 bases to trimming and J lost 0 bases; unmatched junction nucleotides: 11. The CDR3 loop spans 17 amino acids. The germline V gene has CDR1 SGHRS and CDR2 YFSETQ.

This clonotype was seen ten or more times. CDR3 nucleotides: TGTGCCAGCAGCGGGGACACCAGCACAGATACGCAGTATTTT. Residues: CASSGDTSTDTQYF. The chain carries TRBV7-6 and TRBJ2-3; possibly TRBD1 for D (6 bases). The CDR3 covers 14 residues. V dropped 5 bases and J dropped 0 bases, with 9 bases sitting between them. Germline CDR1 and CDR2: SGHVS and FNYEAQ. The full variable domain, completed using reference TRBV7-6 and TRBJ2-3, is GAGVSQSPRYKVTKRGQDVALRCDPISGHVSLYWYRQALGQGPEFLTYFNYEAQQDKSGLPNDRFSAERPEGSISTLTIQRTEQRDSAMYRCASSGDTSTDTQYFGPGTRLTVL.

The V and J genes are TRBV7-2 and TRBJ2-3; TRBD2 matches at 9 bases. There are 16 residues in the CDR3. Trimming took 5 bases from V and 7 from J; bases not matched to a gene: 13. Germline CDR1 SGHTA, CDR2 FQGNSA. The CDR3 region is CASSPTGRAGGHTQYF. The DNA of the CDR3 is TGTGCCAGCAGCCCTACAGGCCGAGCGGGGGGTCATACGCAGTATTTT.

CDR3 in DNA: TGTGCCACCAGTGATTCGGGACAGGGACGCGGCTACACCTTC. Its translation: CATSDSGQGRGYTF. This chain links TRBV24-1 with TRBJ1-2; 9 bases are shared with TRBD1. V shed 2 bases, J shed 8 bases, and the junction held 5 bases outside the gene matches. Germline values: CDR1 KGHDR, CDR2 SFDVKD. This CDR3 is built from 14 residues.

The table lists this clonotype with a few counts. V usage is TRBV19 and J usage is TRBJ1-5, with 9 bases lining up with TRBD1. The CDR3 spans 14 residues. Per the germline V gene, CDR1 is LNHDA and CDR2 is SQIVND (reference sequence). Trimming took 3 bases from V and 6 from J; bases not matched to a gene: 3. CDR3 in amino acids: CASSIDRGAQPQHF. CDR3 DNA sequence: TGTGCCAGTAGTATTGACAGGGGGGCTCAGCCCCAGCATTTT.

This clonotype was recorded many times. V usage is TRBV7-2 and J usage is TRBJ1-3, with TRBD1 identical over 9 bases. With V trimmed by 5 bases and J by 2 bases, 7 bases remained unmatched. CDR3 length: 16 residues. Per germline, CDR1 SGHTA and CDR2 FQGNSA. CDR3: CASSRLGTGTGNTIYF. In nucleotides, the CDR3 is TGTGCCAGCAGCCGTCTCGGGACAGGGACTGGAAACACCATATATTTT. Full variable domain (rest looked up from reference TRBV7-2 and TRBJ1-3): GAGVSQSPSNKVTEKGKDVELRCDPISGHTALYWYRQSLGQGLEFLIYFQGNSAPDKSGLPSDRFSAERTGGSVSTLTIQRTQQEDSAVYLCASSRLGTGTGNTIYFGEGSWLTVV.

A few counts support this clonotype. The chain combines TRBV2 with TRBJ1-5, with D unclear. This CDR3 has 12 amino acids. V was clipped by 6 bases and J by 6 bases, with 9 bases between them. Germline CDR1 SNHLY, CDR2 FYNNEI. In DNA, the CDR3 is TGTGCCAGCAGGCCCCTAGGTCAGCCCCAGCATTTT. The encoded protein is CASRPLGQPQHF.

The chain uses TRBV28 and TRBJ2-1; 10 nucleotides align to TRBD2. The CDR3 consists of 16 residues. V was pared by 3 bases and J by 8 bases, with 10 bases of the junction left unmatched. Per the germline V gene, CDR1 is MDHEN and CDR2 is SYDVKM. Here the CDR3 DNA reads TGTGCCAGCAGTTTGAGGCTAGCGGGAGCCCGCGATGAGCAGTTCTTC. Protein sequence: CASSLRLAGARDEQFF.